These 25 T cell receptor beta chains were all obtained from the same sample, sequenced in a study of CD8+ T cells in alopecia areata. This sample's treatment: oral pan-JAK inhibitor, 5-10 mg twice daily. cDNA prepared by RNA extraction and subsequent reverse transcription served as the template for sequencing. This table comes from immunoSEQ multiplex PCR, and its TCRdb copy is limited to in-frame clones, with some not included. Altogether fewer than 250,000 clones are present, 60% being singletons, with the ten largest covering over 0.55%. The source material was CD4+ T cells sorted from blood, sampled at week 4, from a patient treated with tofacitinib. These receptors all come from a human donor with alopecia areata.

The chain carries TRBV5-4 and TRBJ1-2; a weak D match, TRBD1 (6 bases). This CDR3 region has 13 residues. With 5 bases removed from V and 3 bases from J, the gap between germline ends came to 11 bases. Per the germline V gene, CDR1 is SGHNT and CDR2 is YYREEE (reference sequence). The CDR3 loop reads CASSRPGDYGYTF. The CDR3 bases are TGTGCCAGCAGTCGCCCAGGGGACTATGGCTACACCTTC.

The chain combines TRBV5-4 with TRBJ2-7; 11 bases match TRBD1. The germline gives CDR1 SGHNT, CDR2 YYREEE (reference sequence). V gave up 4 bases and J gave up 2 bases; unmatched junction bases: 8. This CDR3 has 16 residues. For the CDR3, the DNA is TGTGCCAGCAGCGTCCCGGGACAGGGGGTACCCTACGAGCAGTACTTC. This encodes CASSVPGQGVPYEQYF.

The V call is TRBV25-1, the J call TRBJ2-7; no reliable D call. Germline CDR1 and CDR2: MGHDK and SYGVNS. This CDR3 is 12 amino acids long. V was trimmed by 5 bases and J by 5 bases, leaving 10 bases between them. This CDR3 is CASSPIGDEQYF. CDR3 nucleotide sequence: TGTGCCAGCAGTCCCATTGGGGACGAGCAGTACTTC.

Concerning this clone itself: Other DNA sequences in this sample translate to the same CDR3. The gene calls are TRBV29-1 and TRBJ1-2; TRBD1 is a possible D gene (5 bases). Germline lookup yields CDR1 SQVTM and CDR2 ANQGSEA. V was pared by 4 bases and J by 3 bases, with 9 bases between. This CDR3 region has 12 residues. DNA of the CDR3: TGCAGCGTTGGGGTGGGGGACTATGGCTACACCTTC. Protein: CSVGVGDYGYTF.

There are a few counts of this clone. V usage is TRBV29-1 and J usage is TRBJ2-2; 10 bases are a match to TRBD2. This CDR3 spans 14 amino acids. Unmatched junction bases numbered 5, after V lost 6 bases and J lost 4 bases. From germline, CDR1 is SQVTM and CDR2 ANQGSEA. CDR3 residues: CSVGGLAITGELFF. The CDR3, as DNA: TGCAGCGTCGGGGGACTAGCGATCACCGGGGAGCTGTTTTTT.

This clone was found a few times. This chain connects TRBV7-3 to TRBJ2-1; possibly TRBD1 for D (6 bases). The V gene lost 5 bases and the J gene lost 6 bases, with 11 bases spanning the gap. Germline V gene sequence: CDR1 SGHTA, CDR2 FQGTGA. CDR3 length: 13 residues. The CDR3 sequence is CASSLGTINEQFF. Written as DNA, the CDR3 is TGTGCCAGCAGCCTAGGGACAATCAATGAGCAGTTCTTC.

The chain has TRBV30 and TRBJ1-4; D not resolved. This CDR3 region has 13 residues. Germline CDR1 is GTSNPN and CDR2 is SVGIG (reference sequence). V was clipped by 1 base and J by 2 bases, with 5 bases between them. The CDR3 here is CAWSENTNEKLFF. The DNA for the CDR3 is TGTGCCTGGAGTGAAAACACTAATGAAAAACTGTTTTTT.

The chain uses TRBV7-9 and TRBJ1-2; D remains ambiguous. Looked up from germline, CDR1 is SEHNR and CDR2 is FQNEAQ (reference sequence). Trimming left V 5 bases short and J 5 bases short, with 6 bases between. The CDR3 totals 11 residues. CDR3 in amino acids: CASSPVYGYTF. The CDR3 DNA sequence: TGTGCCAGCAGCCCGGTTTATGGCTACACCTTC.

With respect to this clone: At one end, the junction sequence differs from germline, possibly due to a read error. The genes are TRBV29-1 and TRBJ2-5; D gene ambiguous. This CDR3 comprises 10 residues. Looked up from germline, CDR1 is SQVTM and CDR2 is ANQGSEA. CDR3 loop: CSAESETQYF. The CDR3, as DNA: TGTTCAGCAGAATCTGAGACCCAGTACTTC.

CDR3 residues: CASSLAGTYNEQFF. The CDR3 region has the DNA TGTGCCAGCAGCTTGGCAGGGACCTACAATGAGCAGTTCTTC. The chain employs TRBV5-4 and TRBJ2-1; a possible D gene is TRBD1 (5 bases). Looked up from germline, CDR1 is SGHNT and CDR2 is YYREEE (reference sequence). The CDR3 consists of 14 residues. V was cut by 0 bases and J by 2 bases, with 6 bases left in between.

CDR3 DNA: TGCAGCGTGGCAGCGAACACTGAAGCTTTCTTT. Translated: CSVAANTEAFF. This rearrangement joins TRBV29-1 to TRBJ1-1; D call uncertain. V lost 6 bases and J 1 base, leaving 6 bases between the germline ends. Germline assignment: CDR1 SQVTM and CDR2 ANQGSEA. This CDR3 region has 11 residues.

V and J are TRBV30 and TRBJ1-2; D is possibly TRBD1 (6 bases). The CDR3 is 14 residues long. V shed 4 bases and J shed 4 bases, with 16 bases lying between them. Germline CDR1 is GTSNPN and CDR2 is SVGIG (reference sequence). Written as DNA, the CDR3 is TGTGCCTGGACCGAGGGAACAGGGCCCTATGGCTACACCTTC. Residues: CAWTEGTGPYGYTF.

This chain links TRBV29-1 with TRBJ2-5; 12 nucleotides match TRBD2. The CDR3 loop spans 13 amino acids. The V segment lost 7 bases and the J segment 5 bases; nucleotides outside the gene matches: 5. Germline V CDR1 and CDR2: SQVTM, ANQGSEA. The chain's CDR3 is CSAQTSGSETQYF. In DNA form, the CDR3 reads TGCAGCGCTCAGACTAGCGGGAGTGAGACCCAGTACTTC.

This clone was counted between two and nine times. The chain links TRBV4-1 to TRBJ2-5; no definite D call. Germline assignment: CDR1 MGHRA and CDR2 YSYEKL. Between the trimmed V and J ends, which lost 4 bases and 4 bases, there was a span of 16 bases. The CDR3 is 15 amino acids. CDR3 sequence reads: CASSPRSPIGETQYF. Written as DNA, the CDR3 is TGCGCCAGCAGCCCTCGGAGTCCGATCGGAGAGACCCAGTACTTC.

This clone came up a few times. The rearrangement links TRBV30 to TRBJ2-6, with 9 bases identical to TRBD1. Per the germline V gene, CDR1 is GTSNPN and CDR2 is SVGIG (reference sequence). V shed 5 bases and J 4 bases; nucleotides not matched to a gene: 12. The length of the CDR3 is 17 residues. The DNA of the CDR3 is TGTGCCTGGCAAGAACAGGGGGCGAGGGGAGGGGCCAACGTCCTGACTTTC. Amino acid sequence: CAWQEQGARGGANVLTF. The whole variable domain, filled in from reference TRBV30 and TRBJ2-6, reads SQTIHQWPATLVQPVGSPLSLECTVEGTSNPNLYWYRQAAGRGLQLLFYSVGIGQISSEVPQNLSASRPQDRQFILSSKKLLLSDSGFYLCAWQEQGARGGANVLTFGAGSRLTVL.

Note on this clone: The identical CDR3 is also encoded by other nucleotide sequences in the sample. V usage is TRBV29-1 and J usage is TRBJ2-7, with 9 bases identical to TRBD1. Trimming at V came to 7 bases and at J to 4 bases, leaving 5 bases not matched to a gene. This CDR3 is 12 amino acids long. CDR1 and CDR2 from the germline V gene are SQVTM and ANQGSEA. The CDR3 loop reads CSGGQGLYEQYF. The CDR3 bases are TGCAGCGGTGGACAGGGGTTGTACGAGCAGTACTTC.

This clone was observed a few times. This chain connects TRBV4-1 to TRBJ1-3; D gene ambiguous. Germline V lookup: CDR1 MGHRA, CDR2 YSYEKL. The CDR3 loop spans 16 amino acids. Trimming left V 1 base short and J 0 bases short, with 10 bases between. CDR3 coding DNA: TGCGCCAGCAGCCAAGCCTTAGGTATCTCTGGAAACACCATATATTTT. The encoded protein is CASSQALGISGNTIYF.

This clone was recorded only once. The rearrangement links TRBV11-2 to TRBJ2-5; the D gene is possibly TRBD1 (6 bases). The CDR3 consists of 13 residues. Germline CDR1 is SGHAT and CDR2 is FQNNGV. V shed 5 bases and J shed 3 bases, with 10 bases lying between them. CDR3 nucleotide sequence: TGTGCCAGCAGCCTCGGACAGAAAGAGACCCAGTACTTC. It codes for CASSLGQKETQYF.

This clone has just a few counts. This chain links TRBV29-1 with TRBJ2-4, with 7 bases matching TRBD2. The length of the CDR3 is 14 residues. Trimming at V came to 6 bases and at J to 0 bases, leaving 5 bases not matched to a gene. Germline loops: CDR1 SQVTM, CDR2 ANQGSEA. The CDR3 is CSVRLAPAKNIQYF. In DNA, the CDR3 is TGCAGCGTCCGACTAGCACCAGCCAAAAACATTCAGTACTTC.

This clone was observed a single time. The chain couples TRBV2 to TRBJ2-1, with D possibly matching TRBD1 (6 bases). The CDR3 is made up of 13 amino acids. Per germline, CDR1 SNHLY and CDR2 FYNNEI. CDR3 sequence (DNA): TGTGCAACTACAGGGAGTCCCTACAATGAGCAGTTCTTC. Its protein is CATTGSPYNEQFF.

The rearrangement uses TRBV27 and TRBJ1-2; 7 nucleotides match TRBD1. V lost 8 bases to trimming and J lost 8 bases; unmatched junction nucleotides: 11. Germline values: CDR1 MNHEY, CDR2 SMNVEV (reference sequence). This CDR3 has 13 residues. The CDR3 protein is CASGRQGTEGYTF. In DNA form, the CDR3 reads TGTGCCAGCGGCCGACAGGGAACAGAGGGCTACACCTTC.

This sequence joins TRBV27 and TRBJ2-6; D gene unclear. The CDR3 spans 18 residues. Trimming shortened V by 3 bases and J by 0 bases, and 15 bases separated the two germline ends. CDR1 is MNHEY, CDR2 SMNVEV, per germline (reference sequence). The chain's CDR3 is CASSFESVGYSGANVLTF. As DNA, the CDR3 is TGTGCCAGCAGTTTCGAGAGTGTGGGTTACTCTGGGGCCAACGTCCTGACTTTC.

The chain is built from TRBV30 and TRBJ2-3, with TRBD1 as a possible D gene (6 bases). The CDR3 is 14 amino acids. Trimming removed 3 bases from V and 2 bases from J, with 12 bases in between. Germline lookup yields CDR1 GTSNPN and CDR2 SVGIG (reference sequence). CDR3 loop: CAWRLTGYTDTQYF. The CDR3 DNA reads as TGTGCCTGGAGACTGACAGGTTACACAGATACGCAGTATTTT.

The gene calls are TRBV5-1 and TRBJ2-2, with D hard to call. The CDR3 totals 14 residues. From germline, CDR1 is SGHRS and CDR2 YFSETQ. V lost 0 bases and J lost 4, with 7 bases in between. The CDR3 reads CASSLDGFTGELFF. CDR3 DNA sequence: TGCGCCAGCAGCTTGGACGGGTTCACCGGGGAGCTGTTTTTT.

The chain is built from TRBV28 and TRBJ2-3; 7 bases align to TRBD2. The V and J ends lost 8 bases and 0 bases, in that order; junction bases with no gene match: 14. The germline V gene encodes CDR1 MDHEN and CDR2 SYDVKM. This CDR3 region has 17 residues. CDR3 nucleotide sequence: TGTGCCAGCGCCCCCCCGGGCCAGCGGGGTAGCACAGATACGCAGTATTTT. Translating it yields CASAPPGQRGSTDTQYF.